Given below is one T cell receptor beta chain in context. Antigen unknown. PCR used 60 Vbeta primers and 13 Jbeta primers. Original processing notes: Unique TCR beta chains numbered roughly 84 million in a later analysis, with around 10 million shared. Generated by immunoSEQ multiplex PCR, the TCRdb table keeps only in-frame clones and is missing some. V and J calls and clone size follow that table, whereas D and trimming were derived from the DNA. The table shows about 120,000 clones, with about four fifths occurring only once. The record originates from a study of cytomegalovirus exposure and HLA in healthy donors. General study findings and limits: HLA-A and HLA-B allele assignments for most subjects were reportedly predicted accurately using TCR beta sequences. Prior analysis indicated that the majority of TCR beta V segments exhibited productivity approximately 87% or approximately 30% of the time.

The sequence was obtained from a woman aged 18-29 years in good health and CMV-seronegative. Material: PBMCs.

DNA for the CDR3: TGTGCCAGCCTTTTGACCGGGACACCGGCTTTCTATGGCTACACCTTC. Its protein product is CASLLTGTPAFYGYTF. This chain links TRBV7-9 with TRBJ1-2; D may be TRBD1 (6 bases). This CDR3 contains 16 residues. V lost 8 bases and J 4 bases, leaving 23 bases between the germline ends. The germline CDR1 and CDR2 sequences are SEHNR and FQNEAQ (reference sequence).